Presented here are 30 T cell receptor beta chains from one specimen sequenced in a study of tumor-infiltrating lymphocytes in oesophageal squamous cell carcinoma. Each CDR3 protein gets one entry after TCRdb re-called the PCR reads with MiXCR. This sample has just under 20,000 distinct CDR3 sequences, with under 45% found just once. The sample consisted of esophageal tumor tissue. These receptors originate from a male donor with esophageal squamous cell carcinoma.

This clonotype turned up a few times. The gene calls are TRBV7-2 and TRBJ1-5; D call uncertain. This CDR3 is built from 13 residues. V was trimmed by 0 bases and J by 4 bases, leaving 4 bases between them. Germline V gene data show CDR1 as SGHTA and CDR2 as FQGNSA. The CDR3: CASSLAKNQPQHF. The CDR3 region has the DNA TGTGCCAGCAGCTTAGCGAAGAATCAGCCCCAGCATTTT.

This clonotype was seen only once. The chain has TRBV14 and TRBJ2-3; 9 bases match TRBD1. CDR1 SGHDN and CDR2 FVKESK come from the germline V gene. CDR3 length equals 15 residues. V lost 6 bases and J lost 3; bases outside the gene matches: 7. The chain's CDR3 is CASSPGTGLTDTQYF. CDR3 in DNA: TGTGCCAGCAGTCCCGGGACAGGGCTGACAGATACGCAGTATTTT. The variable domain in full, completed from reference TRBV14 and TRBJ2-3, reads EAGVTQFPSHSVIEKGQTVTLRCDPISGHDNLYWYRRVMGKEIKFLLHFVKESKQDESGMPNNRFLAERTGGTYSTLKVQPAELEDSGVYFCASSPGTGLTDTQYFGPGTRLTVL.

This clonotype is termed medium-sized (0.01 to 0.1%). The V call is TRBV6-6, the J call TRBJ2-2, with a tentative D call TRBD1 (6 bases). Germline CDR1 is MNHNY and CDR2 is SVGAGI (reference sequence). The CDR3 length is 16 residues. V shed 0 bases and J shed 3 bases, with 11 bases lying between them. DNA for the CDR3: TGTGCCAGCAGTTACTCATCCGAGGGGGACACCGGGGAGCTGTTTTTT. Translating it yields CASSYSSEGDTGELFF.

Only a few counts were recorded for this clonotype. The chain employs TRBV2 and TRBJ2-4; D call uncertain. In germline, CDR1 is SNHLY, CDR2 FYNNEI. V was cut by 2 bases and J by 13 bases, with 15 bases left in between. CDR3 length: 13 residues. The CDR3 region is CASSEYGSNEQYF. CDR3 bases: TGTGCCAGCAGTGAATATGGTTCCAATGAGCAGTACTTC.

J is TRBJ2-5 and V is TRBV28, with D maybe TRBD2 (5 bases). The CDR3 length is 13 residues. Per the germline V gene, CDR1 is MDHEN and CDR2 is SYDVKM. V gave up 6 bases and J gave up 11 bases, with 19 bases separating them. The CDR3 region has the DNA TGTGCCAGCAGATCTTATAGCGACAATGAGCAGTACTTC. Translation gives CASRSYSDNEQYF.

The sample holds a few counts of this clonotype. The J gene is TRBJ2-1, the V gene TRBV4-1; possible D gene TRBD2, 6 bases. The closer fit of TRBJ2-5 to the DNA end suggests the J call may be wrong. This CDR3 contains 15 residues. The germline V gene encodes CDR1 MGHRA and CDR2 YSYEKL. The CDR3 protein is CASSPGDDPRETQYF. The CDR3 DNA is TGCGCCAGCAGCCCGGGAGATGACCCCCGTGAGACCCAGTACTTC.

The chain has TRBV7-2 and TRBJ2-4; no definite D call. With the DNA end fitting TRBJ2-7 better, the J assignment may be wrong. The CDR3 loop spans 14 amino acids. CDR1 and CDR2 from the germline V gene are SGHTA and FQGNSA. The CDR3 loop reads CASSVRIDSYEQYF. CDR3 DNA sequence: TGTGCCAGCAGCGTACGGATCGACTCCTACGAGCAGTACTTC.

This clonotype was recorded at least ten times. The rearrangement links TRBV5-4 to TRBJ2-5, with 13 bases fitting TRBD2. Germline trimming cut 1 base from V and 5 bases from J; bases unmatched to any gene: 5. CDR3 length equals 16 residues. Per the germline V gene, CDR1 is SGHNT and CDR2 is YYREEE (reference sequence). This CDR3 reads CASSLRLAGGDETQYF. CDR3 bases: TGTGCCAGCAGCTTGCGACTAGCGGGAGGAGATGAGACCCAGTACTTC.

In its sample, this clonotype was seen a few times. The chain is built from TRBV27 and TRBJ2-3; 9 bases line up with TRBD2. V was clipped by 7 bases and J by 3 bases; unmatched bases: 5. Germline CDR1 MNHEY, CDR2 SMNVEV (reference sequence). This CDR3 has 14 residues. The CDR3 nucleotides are TGTGCCAGCAAACCTGGACTAGCGACAGATACGCAGTATTTT. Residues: CASKPGLATDTQYF.

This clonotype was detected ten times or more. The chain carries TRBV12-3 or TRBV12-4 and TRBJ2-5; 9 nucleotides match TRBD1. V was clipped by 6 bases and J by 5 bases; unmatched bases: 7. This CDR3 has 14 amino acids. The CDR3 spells CASRLGQGMETQYF. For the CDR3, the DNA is TGTGCCAGCAGGCTCGGACAGGGGATGGAGACCCAGTACTTC.

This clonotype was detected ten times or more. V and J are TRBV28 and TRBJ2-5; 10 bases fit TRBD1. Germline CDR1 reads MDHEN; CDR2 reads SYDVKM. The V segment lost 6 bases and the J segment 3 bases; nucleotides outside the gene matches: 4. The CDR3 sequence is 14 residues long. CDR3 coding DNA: TGTGCCAGCAGCCCCGGGACAGGGGAAGAGACCCAGTACTTC. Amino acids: CASSPGTGEETQYF.

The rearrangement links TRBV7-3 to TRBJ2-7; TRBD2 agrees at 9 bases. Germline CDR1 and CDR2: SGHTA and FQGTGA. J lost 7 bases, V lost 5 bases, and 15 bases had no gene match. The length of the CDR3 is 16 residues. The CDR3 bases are TGTGCCAGCAGCCGCAAGGCGGGGGGGCCAAGGGATGAGCAGTACTTC. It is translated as CASSRKAGGPRDEQYF.

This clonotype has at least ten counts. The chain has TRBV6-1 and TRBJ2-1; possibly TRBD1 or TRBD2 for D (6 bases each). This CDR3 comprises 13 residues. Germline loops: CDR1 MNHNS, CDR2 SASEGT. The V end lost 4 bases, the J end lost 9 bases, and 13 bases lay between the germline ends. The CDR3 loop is CASSAMRGAEQFF. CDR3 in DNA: TGTGCCAGCAGTGCCATGAGGGGGGCTGAGCAGTTCTTC.

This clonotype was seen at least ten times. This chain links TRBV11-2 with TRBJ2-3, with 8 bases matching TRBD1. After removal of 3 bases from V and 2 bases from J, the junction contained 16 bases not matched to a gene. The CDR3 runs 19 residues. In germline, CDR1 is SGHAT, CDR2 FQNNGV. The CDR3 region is CASSFFPESGGLDTDTQYF. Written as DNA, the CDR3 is TGTGCCAGCAGCTTTTTTCCCGAATCAGGGGGCTTGGACACAGATACGCAGTATTTT.

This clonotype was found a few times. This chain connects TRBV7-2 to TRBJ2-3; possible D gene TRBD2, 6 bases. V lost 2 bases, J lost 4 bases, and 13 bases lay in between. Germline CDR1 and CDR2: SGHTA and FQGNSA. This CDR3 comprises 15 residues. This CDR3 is CASSLSLGRPDTQYF. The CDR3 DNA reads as TGTGCCAGCAGCTTATCCCTAGGGAGGCCAGATACGCAGTATTTT.

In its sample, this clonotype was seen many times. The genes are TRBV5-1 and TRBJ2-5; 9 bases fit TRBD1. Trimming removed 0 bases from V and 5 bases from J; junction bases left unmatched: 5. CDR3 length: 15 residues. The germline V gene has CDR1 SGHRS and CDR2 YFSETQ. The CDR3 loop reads CASSLGVTGGETQYF. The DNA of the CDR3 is TGCGCCAGCAGCTTGGGTGTGACAGGGGGTGAGACCCAGTACTTC.

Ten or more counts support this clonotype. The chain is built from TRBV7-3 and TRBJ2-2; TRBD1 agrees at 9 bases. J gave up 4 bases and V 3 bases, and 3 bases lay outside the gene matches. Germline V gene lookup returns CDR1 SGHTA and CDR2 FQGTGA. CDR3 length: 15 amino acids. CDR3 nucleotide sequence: TGTGCCAGCAGCTTTTTACAGGGGGCCACCGGGGAGCTGTTTTTT. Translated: CASSFLQGATGELFF.

CDR3 in DNA: TGCGCCAGCAGCTCGGGTGGGGTAGGGTCGAGCTCTGGGGCCAACGTCCTGACTTTC. Residues: CASSSGGVGSSSGANVLTF. The V and J genes are TRBV5-1 and TRBJ2-6; D remains unclear. The CDR3 totals 19 residues. Trimming took off 3 bases at V and 0 bases at J, with 19 bases between the two ends. The V gene's germline CDR1 is SGHRS and CDR2 YFSETQ.

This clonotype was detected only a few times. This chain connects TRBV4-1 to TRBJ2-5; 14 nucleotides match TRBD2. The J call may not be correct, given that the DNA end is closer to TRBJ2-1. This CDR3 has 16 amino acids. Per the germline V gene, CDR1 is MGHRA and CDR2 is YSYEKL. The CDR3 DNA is TGCGCCAGCAGCCACACCGGGACTAGCGGGAGTGGTGAGCAGTTCTTC. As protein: CASSHTGTSGSGEQFF.

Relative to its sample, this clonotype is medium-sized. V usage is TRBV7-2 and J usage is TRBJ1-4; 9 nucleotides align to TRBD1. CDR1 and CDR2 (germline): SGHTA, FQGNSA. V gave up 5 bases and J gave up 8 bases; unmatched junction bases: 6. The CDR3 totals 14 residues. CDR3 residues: CASSLGQGGEKLFF. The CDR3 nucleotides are TGTGCCAGCAGCCTGGGACAGGGAGGAGAAAAACTGTTTTTT.

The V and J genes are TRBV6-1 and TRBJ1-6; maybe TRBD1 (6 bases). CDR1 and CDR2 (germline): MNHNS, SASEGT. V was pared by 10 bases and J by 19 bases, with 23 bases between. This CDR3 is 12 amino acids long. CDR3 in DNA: TGTGCCACCCGGACAGAAACCTACGAGCAGCACTTT. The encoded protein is CATRTETYEQHF.

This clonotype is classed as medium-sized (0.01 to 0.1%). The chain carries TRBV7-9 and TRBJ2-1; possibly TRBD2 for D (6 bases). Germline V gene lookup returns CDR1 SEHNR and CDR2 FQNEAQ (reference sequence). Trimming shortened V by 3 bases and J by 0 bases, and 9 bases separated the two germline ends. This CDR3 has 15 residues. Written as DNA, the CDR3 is TGTGCCAGCAGCTTTAGCGGCCGCTCCTACAATGAGCAGTTCTTC. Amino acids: CASSFSGRSYNEQFF. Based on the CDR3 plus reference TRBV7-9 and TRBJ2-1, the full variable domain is DTGVSQNPRHKITKRGQNVTFRCDPISEHNRLYWYRQTLGQGPEFLTYFQNEAQLEKSRLLSDRFSAERPKGSFSTLEIQRTEQGDSAMYLCASSFSGRSYNEQFFGPGTRLTVL.

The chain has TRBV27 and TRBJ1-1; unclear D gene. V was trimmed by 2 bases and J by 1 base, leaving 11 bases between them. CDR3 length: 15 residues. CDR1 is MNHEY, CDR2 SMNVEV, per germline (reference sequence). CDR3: CASSLGSAGNTEAFF. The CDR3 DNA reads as TGTGCCAGCAGTTTAGGTTCAGCAGGGAACACTGAAGCTTTCTTT.

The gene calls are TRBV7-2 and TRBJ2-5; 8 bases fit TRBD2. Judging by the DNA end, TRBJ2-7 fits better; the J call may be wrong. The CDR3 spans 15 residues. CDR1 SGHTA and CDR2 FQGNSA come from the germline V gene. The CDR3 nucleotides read TGTGCCAGCAGCTCAACAAGCGGGAGATACGACGAGCAGTACTTC. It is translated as CASSSTSGRYDEQYF.

The CDR3 nucleotides read TGTGCCAGCAGTTACTCGGGAGGGCCCGGGGAGCTGTTTTTT. This gives the protein CASSYSGGPGELFF. This chain uses TRBV6-6 with TRBJ1-4, with 7 positions matching TRBD2. Near its end, the DNA agrees better with TRBJ2-2, so the J call may be wrong. Germline assignment: CDR1 MNHNY and CDR2 SVGAGI (reference sequence). This CDR3 is 14 amino acids long.

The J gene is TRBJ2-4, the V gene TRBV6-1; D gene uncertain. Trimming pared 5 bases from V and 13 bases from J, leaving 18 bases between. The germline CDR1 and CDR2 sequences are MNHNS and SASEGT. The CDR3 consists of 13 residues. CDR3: CASSPEWYNEQYF. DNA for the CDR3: TGTGCCAGCAGTCCTGAATGGTACAATGAGCAGTACTTC.

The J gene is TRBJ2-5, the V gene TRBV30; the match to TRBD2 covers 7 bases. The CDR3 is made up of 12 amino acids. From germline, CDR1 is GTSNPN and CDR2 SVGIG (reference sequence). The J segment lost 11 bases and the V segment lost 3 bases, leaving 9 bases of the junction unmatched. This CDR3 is CAWSIAGDEQYF. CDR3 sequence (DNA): TGTGCCTGGAGCATAGCGGGCGATGAGCAGTACTTC.

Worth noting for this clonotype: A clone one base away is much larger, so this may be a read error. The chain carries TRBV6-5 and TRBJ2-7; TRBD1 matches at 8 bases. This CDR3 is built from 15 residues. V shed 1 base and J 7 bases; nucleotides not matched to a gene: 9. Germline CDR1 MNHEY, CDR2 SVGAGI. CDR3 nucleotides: TGTGCCAGCAGTTACTTGGGGACAGGAACTAATGAGCAGTACTTC. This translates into CASSYLGTGTNEQYF.

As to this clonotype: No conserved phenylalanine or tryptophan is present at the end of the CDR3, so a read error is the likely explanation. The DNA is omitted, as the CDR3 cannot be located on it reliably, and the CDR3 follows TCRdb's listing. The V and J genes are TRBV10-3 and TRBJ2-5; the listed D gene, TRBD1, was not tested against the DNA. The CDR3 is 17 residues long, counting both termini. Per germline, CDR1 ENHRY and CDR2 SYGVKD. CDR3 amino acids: CAISEVGQSVYGYTFGS.

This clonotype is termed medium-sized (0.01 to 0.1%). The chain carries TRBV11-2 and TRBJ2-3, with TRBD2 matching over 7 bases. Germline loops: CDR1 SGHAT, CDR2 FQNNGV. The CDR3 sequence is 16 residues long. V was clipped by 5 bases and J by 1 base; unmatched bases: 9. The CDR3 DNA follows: TGTGCCAGCAGCCCCCGGGAGGCCCATCGCACAGATACGCAGTATTTT. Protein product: CASSPREAHRTDTQYF.